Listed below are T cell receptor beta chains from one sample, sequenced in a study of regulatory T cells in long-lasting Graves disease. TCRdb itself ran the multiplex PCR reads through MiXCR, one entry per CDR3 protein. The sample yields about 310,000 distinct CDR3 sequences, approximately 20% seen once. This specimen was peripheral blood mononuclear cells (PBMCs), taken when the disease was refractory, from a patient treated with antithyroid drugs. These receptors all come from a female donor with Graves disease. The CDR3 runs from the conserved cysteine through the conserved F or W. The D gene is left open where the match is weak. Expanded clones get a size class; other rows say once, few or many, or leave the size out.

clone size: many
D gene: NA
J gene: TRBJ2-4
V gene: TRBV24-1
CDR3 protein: CATSDSAGVGENIQYF
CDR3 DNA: TGTGCCACCAGTGATTCCGCAGGGGTCGGTGAAAACATTCAGTACTTC

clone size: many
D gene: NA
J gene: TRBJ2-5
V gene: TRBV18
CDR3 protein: CASSPRQEGETQYF
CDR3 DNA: TGTGCCAGCTCACCACGACAGGAGGGAGAGACCCAGTACTTC

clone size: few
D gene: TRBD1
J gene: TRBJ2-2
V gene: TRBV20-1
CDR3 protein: CSDPSGQTNTGELFF
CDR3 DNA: TGCAGTGATCCTTCGGGACAGACGAACACCGGGGAGCTGTTTTTT

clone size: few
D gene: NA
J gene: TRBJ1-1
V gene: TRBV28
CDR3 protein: CASTVGHRMNTEAFF
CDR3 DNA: TGTGCCAGCACCGTAGGACATCGGATGAACACTGAAGCTTTCTTT

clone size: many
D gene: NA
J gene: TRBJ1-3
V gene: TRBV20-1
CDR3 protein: CSARDRNTIYF
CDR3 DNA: TGCAGTGCTAGAGATCGGAACACCATATATTTT

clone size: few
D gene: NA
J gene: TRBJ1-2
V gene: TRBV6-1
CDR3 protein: CASSNQGGYTF
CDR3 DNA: TGTGCCAGCAGTAATCAGGGAGGCTACACCTTC

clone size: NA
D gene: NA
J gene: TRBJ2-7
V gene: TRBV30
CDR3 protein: CAWSGNRVRVEEQYF
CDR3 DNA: TGTGCCTGGAGTGGAAACAGGGTACGGGTCGAAGAGCAGTACTTC

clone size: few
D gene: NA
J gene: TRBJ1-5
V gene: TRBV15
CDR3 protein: CATSRYHEVSNQPQHF
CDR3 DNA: TGTGCCACCAGCCGCTACCATGAGGTTAGCAATCAGCCCCAGCATTTT

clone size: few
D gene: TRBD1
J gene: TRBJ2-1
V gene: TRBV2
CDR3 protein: CASSRDRGLIF
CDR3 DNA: TGTGCCAGCAGTCGGGACAGGGGGTTGATCTTC

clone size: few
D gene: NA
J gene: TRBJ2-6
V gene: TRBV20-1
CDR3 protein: CSARDSSGANVLTF
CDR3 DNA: TGCAGTGCTAGAGATAGCTCTGGGGCCAACGTCCTGACTTTC

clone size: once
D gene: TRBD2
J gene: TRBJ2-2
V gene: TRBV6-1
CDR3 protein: CASRGLAGGGTGELFF
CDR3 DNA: TGTGCCAGCAGGGGACTAGCGGGAGGCGGCACCGGGGAGCTGTTTTTT

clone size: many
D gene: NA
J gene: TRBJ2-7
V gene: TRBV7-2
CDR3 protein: CASSLRGPFYRSYEQYF
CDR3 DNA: TGTGCCAGCAGCTTAAGGGGCCCCTTTTATCGTTCCTACGAGCAGTACTTC

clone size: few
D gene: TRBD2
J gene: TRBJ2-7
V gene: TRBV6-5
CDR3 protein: CASSYDKPSGGIYEQYF
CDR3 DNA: TGTGCCAGCAGTTACGACAAACCGAGCGGGGGGATCTACGAGCAGTACTTC

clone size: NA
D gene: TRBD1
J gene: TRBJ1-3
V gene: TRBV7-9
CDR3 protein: CASSLPGQGFSGNTIYF
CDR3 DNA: TGTGCCAGCAGTCTACCGGGACAGGGGTTTTCTGGAAACACCATATATTTT

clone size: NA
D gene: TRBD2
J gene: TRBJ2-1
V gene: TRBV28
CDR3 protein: CASSLSGTTPSNEQFF
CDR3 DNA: TGTGCCAGCAGTTTATCTGGGACTACCCCAAGCAATGAGCAGTTCTTC

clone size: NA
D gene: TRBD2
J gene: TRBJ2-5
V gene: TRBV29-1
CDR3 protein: CSVGSGRIETQYF
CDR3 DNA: TGCAGCGTGGGAAGCGGGAGGATAGAGACCCAGTACTTC

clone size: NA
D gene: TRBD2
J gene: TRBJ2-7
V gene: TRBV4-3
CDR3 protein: CASSQELAGEAYEQYF
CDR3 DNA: TGCGCCAGCAGCCAAGAACTAGCGGGAGAAGCCTACGAGCAGTACTTC

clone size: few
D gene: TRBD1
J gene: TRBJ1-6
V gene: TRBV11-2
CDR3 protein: CASSLVWDRAGSPLHF
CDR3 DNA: TGTGCCAGCAGCTTGGTCTGGGACAGGGCGGGATCACCCCTCCACTTT

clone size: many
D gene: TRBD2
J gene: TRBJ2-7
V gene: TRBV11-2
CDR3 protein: CASSYPGGPYEQYF
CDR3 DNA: TGTGCCAGCAGCTACCCGGGAGGGCCCTACGAGCAGTACTTC

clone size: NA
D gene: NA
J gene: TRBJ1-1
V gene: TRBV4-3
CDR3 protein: CASSQGIRQGPAFF
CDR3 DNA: TGCGCCAGCAGCCAAGGGATCAGGCAGGGCCCAGCTTTCTTT